This T cell receptor beta chain originates from a study of identical twins. This clonotype was recorded at least ten times. At one end, the junction sequence differs from germline, possibly due to a read error. TCRdb processed the 5' RACE reads anew with MiXCR; each CDR3 protein has one entry. Of approximately 700,000 distinct CDR3 sequences in the sample, about 20% were seen once. The same sample was also studied in work on T cells expressing NK-cell markers.

This receptor was obtained from a woman younger than 30 in good health. Sequences were obtained from PBMCs.

CDR3 nucleotides: TGTGCCAGCAGCTTAGTTCTGAACACTGAAGCTTTCTTT. It codes for CASSLVLNTEAFF. The chain joins TRBV12-3 or TRBV12-4 to TRBJ1-1; D ambiguous. The CDR3 consists of 13 residues.